These 11 T cell receptor beta chains came from one sample sequenced in a study of identical twins listed by TCRdb under 2016. Library construction relied on 5' RACE. The instrument was an Illumina HiSeq 2000. TCRdb ran its own pipeline on the public reads, namely fastp trimming at Q25 and MiXCR clone calling, and kept in-frame beta chains. Each CDR3 protein gets just one entry, which takes the most common genes and DNA from the rows behind it. Within this sample are approximately 670,000 distinct CDR3 sequences, with over 5% of them counted one time only. The ten largest make up 1.5% to 2% of the sample. The sequenced material came from naive T cells sorted from blood. The intended sense of this specimen's cell subset or site label: cells isolated with a human naive T-cell isolation kit. These receptors originate from a man aged 18 to 35 in good health.

Only a few counts were recorded for this clonotype. The V call is TRBV7-2, the J call TRBJ2-5; 11 bases agree with TRBD2. Trimming cost V 7 bases and J 3 bases; bases outside gene matches: 7. The CDR3 sequence is 15 residues long. Germline assignment: CDR1 SGHTA and CDR2 FQGNSA. In nucleotides, the CDR3 is TGTGCCAGCACCCTGACTAGCGGGATTAAAGAGACCCAGTACTTC. Protein sequence: CASTLTSGIKETQYF.

This clonotype was counted ten times or more. The chain combines TRBV7-9 with TRBJ2-1; maybe TRBD2 (6 bases). Trimming stripped 5 bases from V and 8 bases from J, with 16 bases between. Germline V gene sequence: CDR1 SEHNR, CDR2 FQNEAQ (reference sequence). This CDR3 is 14 amino acids long. In DNA, the CDR3 is TGTGCCAGCAGCGGGGCGGGGTTTCAGCATGAGCAGTTCTTC. Translating it yields CASSGAGFQHEQFF.

The chain has TRBV4-1 and TRBJ2-3, with 9 bases matching TRBD1. The germline gives CDR1 MGHRA, CDR2 YSYEKL. The CDR3 is 17 amino acids. Trimming cost V 4 bases and J 2 bases; bases outside gene matches: 10. DNA for the CDR3: TGCGCCAGCAGCCCAAAGGCCGGGACAGGGACCACAGATACGCAGTATTTT. Translating gives CASSPKAGTGTTDTQYF.

This clonotype was counted at least ten times. The rearrangement uses TRBV18 and TRBJ2-7; tentative D call: TRBD1 (5 bases). Germline loops: CDR1 KGHSH, CDR2 LQKENI. CDR3 length equals 13 residues. V was clipped by 3 bases and J by 0 bases, with 6 bases between them. The CDR3 sequence is CASSPTDSYEQYF. CDR3 nucleotide sequence: TGTGCCAGCTCACCGACAGACTCCTACGAGCAGTACTTC.

This clonotype was recorded a few times. The CDR3 DNA sequence: TGTGCCAGCTCAGTGTTACCTAGCGGAGTAGGAATTTCGCGAACAGATACGCAGTATTTT. Its translation is CASSVLPSGVGISRTDTQYF. The chain employs TRBV18 and TRBJ2-3, with 7 positions matching TRBD2. This CDR3 contains 20 residues. V lost 5 bases to trimming and J lost 3 bases; unmatched junction nucleotides: 23. Germline V gene lookup returns CDR1 KGHSH and CDR2 LQKENI. The full variable domain, rest sourced from reference TRBV18 and TRBJ2-3, is NAGVMQNPRHLVRRRGQEARLRCSPMKGHSHVYWYRQLPEEGLKFMVYLQKENIIDESGMPKERFSAEFPKEGPSILRIQQVVRGDSAAYFCASSVLPSGVGISRTDTQYFGPGTRLTVL.

CDR3 amino acids: CASSSPGLELPDTQYF. CDR3 nucleotides: TGTGCCAGCAGTTCTCCTGGACTGGAGCTACCAGATACGCAGTATTTT. The chain uses TRBV11-2 and TRBJ2-3; tentatively, D is TRBD2 (5 bases). Germline assignment: CDR1 SGHAT and CDR2 FQNNGV. This CDR3 has 16 amino acids. V was shortened by 6 bases and J by 4 bases, with 20 bases between the two germline ends. Together with reference TRBV11-2 and TRBJ2-3, the CDR3 gives the full variable domain: EAGVAQSPRYKIIEKRQSVAFWCNPISGHATLYWYQQILGQGPKLLIQFQNNGVVDDSQLPKDRFSAERLKGVDSTLKIQPAKLEDSAVYLCASSSPGLELPDTQYFGPGTRLTVL.

As DNA, the CDR3 is TGTGCCAGCAGCTCCGATTTAGCGGGAGGGCTCTACAATGAGCAGTTCTTC. Its translation is CASSSDLAGGLYNEQFF. This sequence joins TRBV11-2 and TRBJ2-1, with 11 bases aligning to TRBD2. The CDR3 totals 17 residues. Unmatched junction bases numbered 8, after V lost 4 bases and J lost 3 bases. From germline, CDR1 is SGHAT and CDR2 FQNNGV. Based on the CDR3 plus reference TRBV11-2 and TRBJ2-1, the full variable domain is EAGVAQSPRYKIIEKRQSVAFWCNPISGHATLYWYQQILGQGPKLLIQFQNNGVVDDSQLPKDRFSAERLKGVDSTLKIQPAKLEDSAVYLCASSSDLAGGLYNEQFFGPGTRLTVL.

The sample holds a few counts of this clonotype. The chain employs TRBV25-1 and TRBJ2-3; TRBD2 matches 11 bases. CDR1 and CDR2 (germline): MGHDK, SYGVNS. The V segment lost 4 bases and the J segment 2 bases; nucleotides outside the gene matches: 2. The CDR3 totals 15 residues. The CDR3 coding sequence is TGTGCCAGCAGTGGGACTAGCGGGTTCACAGATACGCAGTATTTT. Protein product: CASSGTSGFTDTQYF.

This clonotype appeared many times. The V gene is TRBV6-2 or TRBV6-3, the J gene TRBJ2-2, with a possible D match to TRBD1 (5 bases). The germline CDR1 and CDR2 sequences are MNHEY and SVGEGT. This CDR3 region has 16 residues. V was cut by 0 bases and J by 4 bases, with 12 bases left in between. The CDR3 spells CASSYSRFGATGELFF. As DNA, the CDR3 is TGTGCCAGCAGTTACTCGAGATTTGGGGCCACCGGGGAGCTGTTTTTT.

This clonotype showed up just a few times. The chain has TRBV4-3 and TRBJ2-3, with TRBD2 matching 15 bases. Looked up from germline, CDR1 is LGHNA and CDR2 is YSLEER. The CDR3 has 17 amino acids. Trimming removed 4 bases from V and 3 bases from J; junction bases left unmatched: 5. DNA of the CDR3: TGCGCCAGCAGCCGAGGACTAGCGGGAGGGCCAACAGATACGCAGTATTTT. It yields the protein CASSRGLAGGPTDTQYF.

This clonotype occurred many times. The DNA of the CDR3 is TGTGCCAGCAGTTACACCCCCGGGACACCTAACTATGGCTACACCTTC. Translated: CASSYTPGTPNYGYTF. This chain connects TRBV6-5 to TRBJ1-2; D is possibly TRBD1 (6 bases). CDR3 length: 16 amino acids. Trimming shortened V by 2 bases and J by 0 bases, and 13 bases separated the two germline ends. Germline loops: CDR1 MNHEY, CDR2 SVGAGI.